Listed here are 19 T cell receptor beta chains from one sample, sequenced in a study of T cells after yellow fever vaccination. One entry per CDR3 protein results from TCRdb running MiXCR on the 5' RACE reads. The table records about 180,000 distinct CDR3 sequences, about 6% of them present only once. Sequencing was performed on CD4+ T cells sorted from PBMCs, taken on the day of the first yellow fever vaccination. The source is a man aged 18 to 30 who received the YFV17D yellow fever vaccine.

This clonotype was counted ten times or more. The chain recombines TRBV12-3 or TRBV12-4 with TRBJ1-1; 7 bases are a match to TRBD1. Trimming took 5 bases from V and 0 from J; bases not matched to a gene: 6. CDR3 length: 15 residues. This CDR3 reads CASSSRDRMNTEAFF. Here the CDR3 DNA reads TGTGCCAGCAGTAGCCGGGACAGAATGAACACTGAAGCTTTCTTT.

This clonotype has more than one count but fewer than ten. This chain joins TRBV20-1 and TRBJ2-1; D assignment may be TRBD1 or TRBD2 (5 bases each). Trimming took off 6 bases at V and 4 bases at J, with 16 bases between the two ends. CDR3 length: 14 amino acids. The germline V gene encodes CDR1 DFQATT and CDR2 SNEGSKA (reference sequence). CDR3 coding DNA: TGCAGTGCCCGGACGGGGCAGGGATACAATGAGCAGTTCTTC. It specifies CSARTGQGYNEQFF.

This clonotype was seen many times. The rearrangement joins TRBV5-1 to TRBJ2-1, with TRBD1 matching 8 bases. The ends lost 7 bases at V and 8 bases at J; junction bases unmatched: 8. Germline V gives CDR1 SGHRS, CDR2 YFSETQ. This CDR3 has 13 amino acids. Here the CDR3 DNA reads TGCGCCAGCGGAAACCAGGGGGCTGATGAGCAGTTCTTC. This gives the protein CASGNQGADEQFF.

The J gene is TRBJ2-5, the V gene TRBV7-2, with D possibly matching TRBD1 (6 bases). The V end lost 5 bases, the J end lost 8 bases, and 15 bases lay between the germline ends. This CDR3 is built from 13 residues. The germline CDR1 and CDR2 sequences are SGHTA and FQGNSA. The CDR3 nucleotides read TGTGCCAGCAGCGGGGGCAGCAAGAAAACCCAGTACTTC. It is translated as CASSGGSKKTQYF.

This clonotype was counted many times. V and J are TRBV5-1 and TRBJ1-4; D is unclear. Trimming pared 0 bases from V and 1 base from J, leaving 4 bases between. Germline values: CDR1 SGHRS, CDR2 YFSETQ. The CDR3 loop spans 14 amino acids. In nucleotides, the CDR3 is TGCGCCAGCAGCTTGGGGCGAACTAATGAAAAACTGTTTTTT. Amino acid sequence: CASSLGRTNEKLFF.

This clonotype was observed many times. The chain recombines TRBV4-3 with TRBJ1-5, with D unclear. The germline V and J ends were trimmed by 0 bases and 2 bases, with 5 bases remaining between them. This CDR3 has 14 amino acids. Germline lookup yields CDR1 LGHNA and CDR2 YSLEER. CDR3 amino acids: CASSQDLGNQPQHF. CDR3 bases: TGCGCCAGCAGCCAAGATCTAGGCAATCAGCCCCAGCATTTT.

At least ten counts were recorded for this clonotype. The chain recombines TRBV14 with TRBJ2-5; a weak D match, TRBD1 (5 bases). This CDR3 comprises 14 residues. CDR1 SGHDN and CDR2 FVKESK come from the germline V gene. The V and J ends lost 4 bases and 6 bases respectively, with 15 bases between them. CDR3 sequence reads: CASSRQGAWQTQYF. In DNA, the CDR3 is TGTGCCAGCAGCCGGCAAGGGGCGTGGCAGACCCAGTACTTC.

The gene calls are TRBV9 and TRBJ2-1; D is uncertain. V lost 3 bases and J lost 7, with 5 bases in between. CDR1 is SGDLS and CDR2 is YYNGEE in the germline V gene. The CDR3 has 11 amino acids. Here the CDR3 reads CASSAGNEQFF. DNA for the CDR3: TGTGCCAGCAGCGCTGGTAATGAGCAGTTCTTC.

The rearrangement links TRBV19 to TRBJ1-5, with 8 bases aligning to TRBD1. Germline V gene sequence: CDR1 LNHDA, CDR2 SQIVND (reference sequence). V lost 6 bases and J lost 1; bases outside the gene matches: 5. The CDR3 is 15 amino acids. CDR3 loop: CASSGQGQSNQPQHF. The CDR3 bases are TGTGCCAGTAGCGGACAGGGTCAGAGCAATCAGCCCCAGCATTTT.

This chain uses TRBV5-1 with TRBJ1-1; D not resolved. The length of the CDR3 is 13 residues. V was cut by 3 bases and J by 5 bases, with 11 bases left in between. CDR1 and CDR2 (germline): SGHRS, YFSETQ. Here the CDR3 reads CASSWGGVTEAFF. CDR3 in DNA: TGCGCCAGCAGCTGGGGTGGAGTGACTGAAGCTTTCTTT.

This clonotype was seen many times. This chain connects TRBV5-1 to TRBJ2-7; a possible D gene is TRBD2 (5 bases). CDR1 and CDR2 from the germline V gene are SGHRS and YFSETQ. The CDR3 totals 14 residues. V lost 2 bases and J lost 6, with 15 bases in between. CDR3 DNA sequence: TGCGCCAGCAGCTTTTTCCAGGCAGAGGGCGAGCAGTACTTC. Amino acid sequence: CASSFFQAEGEQYF.

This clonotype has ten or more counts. The CDR3 DNA reads TGTGCCAGCAGATTGACTAGCGGGGTGTACAATGAGCAGTTCTTC. It yields the protein CASRLTSGVYNEQFF. V and J are TRBV6-5 and TRBJ2-1, with 11 bases matching TRBD2. CDR1 and CDR2 (germline): MNHEY, SVGAGI. The CDR3 consists of 15 residues. V was pared by 6 bases and J by 4 bases, with 5 bases of the junction left unmatched.

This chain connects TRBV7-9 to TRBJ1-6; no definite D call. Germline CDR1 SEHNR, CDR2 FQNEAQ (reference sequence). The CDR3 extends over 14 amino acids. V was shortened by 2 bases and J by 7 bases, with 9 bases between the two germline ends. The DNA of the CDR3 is TGTGCCAGCAGCTTACCCGGACGCAATTCACCCCTCCACTTT. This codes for CASSLPGRNSPLHF.

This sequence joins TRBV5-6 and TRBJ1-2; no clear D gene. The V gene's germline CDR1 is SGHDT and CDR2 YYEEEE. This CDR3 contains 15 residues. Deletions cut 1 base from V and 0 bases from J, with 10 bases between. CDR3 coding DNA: TGTGCCAGCAGCTTGTCCATCTTTGCTAACTATGGCTACACCTTC. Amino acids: CASSLSIFANYGYTF.

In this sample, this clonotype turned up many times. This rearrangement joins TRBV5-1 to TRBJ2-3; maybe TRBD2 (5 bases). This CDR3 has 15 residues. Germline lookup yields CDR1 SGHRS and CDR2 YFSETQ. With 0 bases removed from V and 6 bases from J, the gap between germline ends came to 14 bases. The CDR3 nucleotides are TGCGCCAGCAGCTTGGCCCGACTAAGCGAGGATACGCAGTATTTT. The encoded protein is CASSLARLSEDTQYF.

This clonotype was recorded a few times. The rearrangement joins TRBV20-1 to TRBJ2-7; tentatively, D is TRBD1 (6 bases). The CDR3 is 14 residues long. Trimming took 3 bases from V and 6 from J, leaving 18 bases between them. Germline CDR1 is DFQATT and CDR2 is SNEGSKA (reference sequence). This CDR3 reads CSARGPAGAGEQYV. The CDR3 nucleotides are TGCAGTGCTAGGGGTCCTGCAGGGGCTGGCGAGCAGTACGTC.

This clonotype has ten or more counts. CDR3 coding DNA: TGTGCCAGCAGACCCCCTAAGTATGCGGGGTTGAACACTGAAGCTTTCTTT. The encoded protein is CASRPPKYAGLNTEAFF. This chain uses TRBV6-2 or TRBV6-3 with TRBJ1-1; D unresolved. Germline assignment: CDR1 MNHEY and CDR2 SVGEGT. The CDR3 contains 17 residues. V was cut by 6 bases and J by 0 bases, with 20 bases left in between.

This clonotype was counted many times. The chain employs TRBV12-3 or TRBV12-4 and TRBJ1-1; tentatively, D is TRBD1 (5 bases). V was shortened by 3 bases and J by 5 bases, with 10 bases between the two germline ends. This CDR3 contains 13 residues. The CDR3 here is CASSFIQGTEAFF. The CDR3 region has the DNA TGTGCCAGCAGTTTTATTCAGGGAACTGAAGCTTTCTTT.

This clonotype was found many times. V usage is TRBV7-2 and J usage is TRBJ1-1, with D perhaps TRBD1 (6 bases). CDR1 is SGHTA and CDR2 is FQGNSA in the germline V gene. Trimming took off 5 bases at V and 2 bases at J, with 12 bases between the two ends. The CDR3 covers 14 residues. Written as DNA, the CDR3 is TGTGCCAGCAGCAGCGAGGGGGGCAACACTGAAGCTTTCTTT. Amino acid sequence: CASSSEGGNTEAFF. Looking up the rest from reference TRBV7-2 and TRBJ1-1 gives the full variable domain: GAGVSQSPSNKVTEKGKDVELRCDPISGHTALYWYRQSLGQGLEFLIYFQGNSAPDKSGLPSDRFSAERTGGSVSTLTIQRTQQEDSAVYLCASSSEGGNTEAFFGQGTRLTVV.